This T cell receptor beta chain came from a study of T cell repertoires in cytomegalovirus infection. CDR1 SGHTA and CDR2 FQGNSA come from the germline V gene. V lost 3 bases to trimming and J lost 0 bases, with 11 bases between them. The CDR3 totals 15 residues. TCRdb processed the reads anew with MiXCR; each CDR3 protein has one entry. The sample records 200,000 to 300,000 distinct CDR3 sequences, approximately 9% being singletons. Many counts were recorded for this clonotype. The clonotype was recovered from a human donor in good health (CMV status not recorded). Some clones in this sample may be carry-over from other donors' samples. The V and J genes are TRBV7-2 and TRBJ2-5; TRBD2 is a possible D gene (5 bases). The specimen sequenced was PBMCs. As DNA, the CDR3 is TGTGCCAGCAGCTTGGGATCGGGAAACCAAGAGACCCAGTACTTC. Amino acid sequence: CASSLGSGNQETQYF.